Listed here are 16 T cell receptor beta chains from one sample, sequenced in a study of T cell responses to AZD1222 COVID-19 vaccine. The assay was immunoSEQ multiplex PCR, and TCRdb's table has in-frame clones only and misses some. The data show over 50,000 clones, 70% to 80% seen once. The sample was peripheral blood, taken 28 days after the second AZD1222 dose. The source of these receptors is an adult who received the AZD1222 COVID-19 vaccine.

The count of this clone is one. The V call is TRBV29-1, the J call TRBJ2-4; perhaps TRBD1 as D (7 bases). The ends were cut back, 6 bases at V and 9 bases at J, with 18 bases in the middle. The CDR3 covers 13 residues. Per the germline V gene, CDR1 is SQVTM and CDR2 is ANQGSEA. DNA of the CDR3: TGCAGCGTCGCCGGACAGGTGGGAGGCATTCAGTACTTC. Translation: CSVAGQVGGIQYF.

V is TRBV9 and J is TRBJ2-2; TRBD2 is a possible D gene (5 bases). From germline, CDR1 is SGDLS and CDR2 YYNGEE. The CDR3 extends over 14 amino acids. V was shortened by 5 bases and J by 0 bases, with 8 bases between the two germline ends. CDR3 protein: CASRADANTGELFF. The CDR3 DNA reads as TGTGCCAGCAGAGCGGACGCGAACACCGGGGAGCTGTTTTTT.

V usage is TRBV14 and J usage is TRBJ1-2; D is perhaps TRBD1 (6 bases). The CDR3 contains 14 residues. CDR1 and CDR2 (germline): SGHDN, FVKESK. V was shortened by 7 bases and J by 6 bases, with 18 bases between the two germline ends. CDR3 amino acids: CASNQWGAVDGYTF. The CDR3 region has the DNA TGTGCCAGCAACCAGTGGGGGGCGGTGGATGGCTACACCTTC.

CDR3 DNA sequence: TGTGCCAGCATAGAAATAGCCAAAAACATTCAGTACTTC. Amino acids: CASIEIAKNIQYF. The rearrangement links TRBV6-5 to TRBJ2-4, with no clear D. The CDR3 contains 13 residues. Between the trimmed V and J ends, which lost 7 bases and 0 bases, there was a span of 7 bases. Germline CDR1 MNHEY, CDR2 SVGAGI.

This clone was seen once. This chain joins TRBV29-1 and TRBJ2-5, with 7 nucleotides matching TRBD1. This CDR3 spans 15 amino acids. With 7 bases clipped from V and 2 bases from J, the junction kept 13 bases outside the gene matches. CDR1 is SQVTM, CDR2 ANQGSEA, per germline. The CDR3 sequence: CSAQGGTGAQETQYF. The DNA for the CDR3 is TGCAGCGCCCAAGGGGGTACAGGGGCGCAAGAGACCCAGTACTTC.

The genes are TRBV3-1 (or the pseudogene TRBV3-2) and TRBJ2-3, with 10 bases that match TRBD1. CDR3 length: 15 amino acids. The trim removed 4 bases at V and 1 base at J, leaving 2 bases unmatched. Germline CDR1 reads LGHDT; CDR2 reads YNNKEL (reference sequence). The CDR3: CASSLGTGGTDTQYF. CDR3 bases: TGTGCCAGCAGCCTCGGGACAGGGGGCACAGATACGCAGTATTTT.

V usage is TRBV27 and J usage is TRBJ1-3; no definite D call. The CDR3 length is 13 residues. The germline CDR1 and CDR2 sequences are MNHEY and SMNVEV (reference sequence). V was trimmed by 4 bases and J by 4 bases, leaving 8 bases between them. The CDR3 reads CASSSVFGNTIYF. In DNA, the CDR3 is TGTGCCAGCAGTTCCGTCTTCGGAAACACCATATATTTT.

This sequence joins TRBV3-1 (or the pseudogene TRBV3-2) and TRBJ1-2; a possible D gene is TRBD1 (6 bases). Deletions cut 0 bases from V and 4 bases from J, with 12 bases between. This CDR3 has 15 amino acids. The germline V gene encodes CDR1 LGHDT and CDR2 YNNKEL (reference sequence). CDR3 amino acids: CASSQDGRGAYGYTF. For the CDR3, the DNA is TGTGCCAGCAGCCAAGATGGGCGGGGGGCCTATGGCTACACCTTC.

The genes are TRBV5-1 and TRBJ2-7, with D hard to call. The CDR3 loop spans 13 amino acids. Germline V gives CDR1 SGHRS, CDR2 YFSETQ. Trimming shortened V by 1 base and J by 5 bases, and 10 bases separated the two germline ends. In DNA form, the CDR3 reads TGCGCCAGCAGCTTGCTCGGGTTTGACGAGCAGTACGTC. Translated: CASSLLGFDEQYV.

This sequence joins TRBV7-8 and TRBJ2-7; D is unclear. The CDR3 is made up of 12 amino acids. Germline CDR1 reads SGHVS; CDR2 reads FQNEAQ. CDR3 DNA sequence: TGTGCCAGCAGCTTAGGGTCCTTCGAGCAGTACGTC. Protein sequence: CASSLGSFEQYV.

This clone was seen once. The genes are TRBV3-1 (or the pseudogene TRBV3-2) and TRBJ2-1; TRBD2 matches at 12 bases. CDR3 length: 16 residues. The J segment lost 6 bases and the V segment lost 1 base, leaving 4 bases of the junction unmatched. CDR1 LGHDT and CDR2 YNNKEL come from the germline V gene (reference sequence). In DNA, the CDR3 is TGTGCCAGCAGCCAAGGCGCTAGCGGGAGGGCCAATGAGCAGTTCTTC. This codes for CASSQGASGRANEQFF.

This chain connects TRBV18 to TRBJ2-2; D uncertain. Germline CDR1 reads KGHSH; CDR2 reads LQKENI. With 3 bases removed from V and 5 bases from J, the gap between germline ends came to 7 bases. The CDR3 spans 13 residues. DNA of the CDR3: TGTGCCAGCTCACCCGACGATACCGGGGAGCTGTTTTTT. Encoded protein: CASSPDDTGELFF.

J is TRBJ2-5 and V is TRBV7-2; D is undetermined. The CDR3 is 13 amino acids. The V gene's germline CDR1 is SGHTA and CDR2 FQGNSA. Between the trimmed V and J ends, which lost 5 bases and 4 bases, there was a span of 11 bases. For the CDR3, the DNA is TGTGCCAGCAGCCCCCGCCCCCCAGAGACCCAGTACTTC. Translated: CASSPRPPETQYF.

The chain employs TRBV5-1 and TRBJ1-1; 7 nucleotides agree with TRBD1. This CDR3 comprises 15 residues. V gave up 3 bases and J gave up 0 bases; unmatched junction bases: 5. The germline V gene encodes CDR1 SGHRS and CDR2 YFSETQ. Here the CDR3 reads CASSSGQSMNTEAFF. The CDR3 DNA reads TGCGCCAGCAGCTCGGGACAGAGCATGAACACTGAAGCTTTCTTT.

The chain recombines TRBV19 with TRBJ2-7, with no clear D. The CDR3 covers 13 residues. In germline, CDR1 is LNHDA, CDR2 SQIVND (reference sequence). Trimming pared 4 bases from V and 0 bases from J, leaving 7 bases between. In DNA form, the CDR3 reads TGTGCCAGTAGTAGGTTGACCTCCTACGAGCAGTACTTC. Translated: CASSRLTSYEQYF.

The chain has TRBV29-1 and TRBJ1-1, with 9 positions matching TRBD1. The CDR3 loop spans 12 amino acids. Germline V gene data show CDR1 as SQVTM and CDR2 as ANQGSEA. Losses at the gene ends were 6 bases for V and 4 bases for J; bases not matched to a gene: 3. The CDR3 nucleotides read TGCAGCGTGGGGGGACAGGGCACTGAAGCTTTCTTT. It yields the protein CSVGGQGTEAFF.